This T cell receptor beta chain was identified in a study of early T cells in non-severe SARS-CoV-2 infection. Across the study: Bulk RNA taken from unsorted whole blood was sequenced, leaving chains unpaired.

V lost 0 bases and J 4 bases, leaving 4 bases between the germline ends. CDR3 length equals 13 residues. CDR1 and CDR2 (germline): LGHNA, YSLEER. Findings and caveats of the study: The matching step, a VDJdb search, favored anti-spike CD8 responses and missed private and CD4 specificities.

TCRdb re-called the 5' RACE reads through MiXCR, storing one row per CDR3 protein. The sample has about 60,000 distinct CDR3 sequences; around 10% are singletons. This clonotype showed up just a few times. Its antigen is currently unknown. Input material: whole blood. This sequence was found in an adult who was a healthcare worker with PCR-confirmed SARS-CoV-2 infection or an uninfected control (not recorded which). The chain is built from TRBV4-3 and TRBJ2-4; no clear D gene. The CDR3 DNA reads as TGCGCCAGCAGCCAAGACAGGAAAAACATTCAGTACTTC. Amino acids: CASSQDRKNIQYF.